This passage covers 32 T cell receptor beta chains from one sample sequenced in a study of CD8+ T cells in alopecia areata. cDNA prepared by RNA extraction and subsequent reverse transcription served as the template for sequencing. The protocol was immunoSEQ multiplex PCR, while the TCRdb copy is restricted to in-frame clones and leaves out a portion. Among around 140,000 clones listed, around 50% were seen once. Sequencing was carried out using CD4+ T cells sorted from blood. These receptors were obtained from a human donor with alopecia areata.

In its sample, this clone was seen a few times. This chain connects TRBV2 to TRBJ2-2; no clear D. The CDR3 has 13 residues. The germline V gene encodes CDR1 SNHLY and CDR2 FYNNEI. V lost 7 bases and J lost 3, with 9 bases in between. CDR3 region: CASIKDYTGELFF. The CDR3 DNA reads as TGTGCCAGCATCAAGGATTACACCGGGGAGCTGTTTTTT. Full variable domain (missing parts from reference TRBV2 and TRBJ2-2): EPEVTQTPSHQVTQMGQEVILRCVPISNHLYFYWYRQILGQKVEFLVSFYNNEISEKSEIFDDQFSVERPDGSNFTLKIRSTKLEDSAMYFCASIKDYTGELFFGEGSRLTVL.

The V call is TRBV5-1, the J call TRBJ2-7; the D gene is possibly TRBD1 (6 bases). This CDR3 spans 14 amino acids. The germline V gene encodes CDR1 SGHRS and CDR2 YFSETQ. Trimming stripped 3 bases from V and 4 bases from J, with 14 bases between. CDR3 bases: TGCGCCAGCAGCTCCGGAGCAGGGGCGTACGAGCAGTACTTC. As protein: CASSSGAGAYEQYF.

The genes are TRBV30 and TRBJ1-5; tentatively, D is TRBD1 (6 bases). The germline V gene encodes CDR1 GTSNPN and CDR2 SVGIG (reference sequence). CDR3 length: 15 residues. Trimming took off 2 bases at V and 6 bases at J, with 17 bases between the two ends. The CDR3 loop is CAWSPRGRGVQPQHF. The CDR3 DNA reads TGTGCCTGGAGTCCACGGGGCAGGGGAGTTCAGCCCCAGCATTTT.

The V call is TRBV29-1, the J call TRBJ2-6; D gene uncertain. Germline loops: CDR1 SQVTM, CDR2 ANQGSEA. The CDR3 consists of 13 residues. Trimming took 3 bases from V and 0 from J, leaving 3 bases between them. CDR3 sequence (DNA): TGCAGCGTTGAGAACTCTGGGGCCAACGTCCTGACTTTC. This codes for CSVENSGANVLTF.

This clone was counted only a few times. One end of the junction does not line up with germline, which may come from a read error. The V call is TRBV7-9, the J call TRBJ1-5; 7 nucleotides line up with TRBD1. CDR1 SEHNR and CDR2 FQNEAQ come from the germline V gene (reference sequence). CDR3 length equals 12 residues. CDR3 in DNA: TGTGCCAGCAGTTCAAACAGGGGTTTGGTGAATTTT. This encodes CASSSNRGLVNF. Using reference TRBV7-9 and TRBJ1-5 for the parts outside the CDR3, the full variable domain is DTGVSQNPRHKITKRGQNVTFRCDPISEHNRLYWYRQTLGQGPEFLTYFQNEAQLEKSRLLSDRFSAERPKGSFSTLEIQRTEQGDSAMYLCASSSNRGLVNFGDGTRLSIL.

The chain recombines TRBV29-1 with TRBJ1-4; the D gene is possibly TRBD1 (5 bases). V was shortened by 4 bases and J by 4 bases, with 16 bases between the two germline ends. Per germline, CDR1 SQVTM and CDR2 ANQGSEA. The CDR3 contains 15 residues. Here the CDR3 reads CSVGLLGESNEKLFF. The DNA of the CDR3 is TGCAGCGTTGGATTGTTGGGGGAGAGTAATGAAAAACTGTTTTTT.

The chain links TRBV5-1 to TRBJ2-7; 9 nucleotides align to TRBD1. Germline lookup yields CDR1 SGHRS and CDR2 YFSETQ. Trimming took 2 bases from V and 5 from J; bases not matched to a gene: 8. The CDR3 extends over 15 amino acids. The CDR3 loop reads CASSFSGTGSHEQYF. As DNA, the CDR3 is TGCGCCAGCAGCTTCTCAGGGACAGGGTCCCACGAGCAGTACTTC. The complete variable domain, with remaining parts taken from reference TRBV5-1 and TRBJ2-7, reads KAGVTQTPRYLIKTRGQQVTLSCSPISGHRSVSWYQQTPGQGLQFLFEYFSETQRNKGNFPGRFSGRQFSNSRSEMNVSTLELGDSALYLCASSFSGTGSHEQYFGPGTRLTVT.

V usage is TRBV7-3 and J usage is TRBJ2-3; 8 positions agree with TRBD2. The CDR3 has 15 amino acids. Per germline, CDR1 SGHTA and CDR2 FQGTGA. Trimming removed 6 bases from V and 1 base from J; junction bases left unmatched: 6. The CDR3 sequence is CASSSIAGRTDTQYF. The CDR3 region has the DNA TGTGCCAGCAGTTCCATAGCGGGGCGCACAGATACGCAGTATTTT.

This clone occurred a few times. This chain connects TRBV29-1 to TRBJ1-4, with TRBD1 matching 7 bases. Germline CDR1 and CDR2: SQVTM and ANQGSEA. The CDR3 loop spans 13 amino acids. Trimming cost V 7 bases and J 7 bases; bases outside gene matches: 9. CDR3 region: CSARGTVLEKLFF. The CDR3, as DNA: TGCAGCGCCCGCGGGACAGTTCTTGAAAAACTGTTTTTT.

CDR3 nucleotides: TGTGCCTTTTCACGGGACAGTGTAGAGCAGCCCCAGCATTTT. Its protein product is CAFSRDSVEQPQHF. The chain combines TRBV30 with TRBJ1-5; 7 nucleotides agree with TRBD1. The CDR3 covers 14 residues. V was clipped by 7 bases and J by 7 bases; unmatched bases: 13. The V gene's germline CDR1 is GTSNPN and CDR2 SVGIG (reference sequence).

The chain is built from TRBV11-2 and TRBJ2-5, with D uncertain. V was trimmed by 1 base and J by 5 bases, leaving 8 bases between them. This CDR3 is 13 amino acids long. Per the germline V gene, CDR1 is SGHAT and CDR2 is FQNNGV. The CDR3 sequence: CASSLGPSETQYF. For the CDR3, the DNA is TGTGCCAGCAGCTTAGGGCCTTCTGAGACCCAGTACTTC. The entire variable domain, with the rest obtained from reference TRBV11-2 and TRBJ2-5, is as follows: EAGVAQSPRYKIIEKRQSVAFWCNPISGHATLYWYQQILGQGPKLLIQFQNNGVVDDSQLPKDRFSAERLKGVDSTLKIQPAKLEDSAVYLCASSLGPSETQYFGPGTRLLVL.

The rearrangement uses TRBV28 and TRBJ2-1; 8 bases align to TRBD2. This CDR3 has 15 amino acids. Germline V gives CDR1 MDHEN, CDR2 SYDVKM. J lost 5 bases, V lost 5 bases, and 8 bases had no gene match. DNA for the CDR3: TGTGCCAGCAGTCCCCCGGGACTAGTTCACAATGAGCAGTTCTTC. Translating gives CASSPPGLVHNEQFF.

This clone was seen only a few times. J is TRBJ2-7 and V is TRBV29-1, with D maybe TRBD2 (6 bases). The CDR3 covers 14 residues. V was shortened by 2 bases and J by 3 bases, with 14 bases between the two germline ends. The germline CDR1 and CDR2 sequences are SQVTM and ANQGSEA. The CDR3 sequence: CSVESRLGVYEQYF. The CDR3 DNA reads TGCAGCGTTGAAAGCAGACTAGGGGTCTACGAGCAGTACTTC.

Worth noting for this clone: Other DNA sequences of this sample code for an identical CDR3. This chain uses TRBV18 with TRBJ2-5; D is ambiguous. CDR1 KGHSH and CDR2 LQKENI come from the germline V gene. The ends were cut back, 2 bases at V and 4 bases at J, with 5 bases in the middle. The CDR3 contains 12 residues. Written as DNA, the CDR3 is TGTGCCAGCTCACCAAAGAGAGAGACCCAGTACTTC. Translation: CASSPKRETQYF.

This chain joins TRBV2 and TRBJ2-5, with D perhaps TRBD1 (5 bases). CDR1 SNHLY and CDR2 FYNNEI come from the germline V gene. V lost 8 bases to trimming and J lost 5 bases, with 18 bases between them. The CDR3 length is 14 residues. CDR3 DNA sequence: TGTGCCAGCGCCCCCGGTCAGGGTCGCGAGACCCAGTACTTC. Its translation: CASAPGQGRETQYF. Together with reference TRBV2 and TRBJ2-5, the CDR3 gives the full variable domain: EPEVTQTPSHQVTQMGQEVILRCVPISNHLYFYWYRQILGQKVEFLVSFYNNEISEKSEIFDDQFSVERPDGSNFTLKIRSTKLEDSAMYFCASAPGQGRETQYFGPGTRLLVL.

This clone showed up just a few times. This rearrangement joins TRBV28 to TRBJ2-7, with TRBD2 matching over 10 bases. This CDR3 has 15 residues. The V and J ends lost 5 bases and 1 base, in that order; junction bases with no gene match: 5. Germline V gives CDR1 MDHEN, CDR2 SYDVKM. The CDR3 coding sequence is TGTGCCAGCAGTACCGGGACTAGCGCTTCCTACGAGCAGTACTTC. This translates into CASSTGTSASYEQYF.

This chain uses TRBV7-9 with TRBJ2-1, with TRBD1 identical over 8 bases. The V and J ends lost 4 bases and 5 bases, in that order; junction bases with no gene match: 4. The CDR3 runs 14 residues. Germline CDR1 is SEHNR and CDR2 is FQNEAQ (reference sequence). CDR3 protein: CASSSRGPNNEQFF. The CDR3 bases are TGTGCCAGCAGCTCCAGGGGGCCCAACAATGAGCAGTTCTTC.

This clone was recorded a few times. This CDR3 is also generated by other DNA sequences in the sample. This chain uses TRBV28 with TRBJ2-2, with D uncertain. Per the germline V gene, CDR1 is MDHEN and CDR2 is SYDVKM. V was clipped by 2 bases and J by 2 bases, with 0 bases between them. The CDR3 has 12 residues. This chain's CDR3 is CASSLNTGELFF. CDR3 nucleotides: TGTGCCAGCAGTTTAAACACCGGGGAGCTGTTTTTT.

Regarding this clone: Germline and junction disagree at one end, which may indicate a read error. The chain carries TRBV4-2 and TRBJ1-1; D ambiguous. Per the germline V gene, CDR1 is LGHNA and CDR2 is YNFKEQ. The CDR3 is made up of 14 amino acids. The CDR3 sequence is CASGQDLGLAEAFF. The CDR3 DNA reads TGTGCCAGCGGCCAAGATCTGGGATTGGCTGAAGCTTTCTTT.

V and J are TRBV29-1 and TRBJ2-4; the match to TRBD2 covers 11 bases. V was pared by 8 bases and J by 5 bases, with 23 bases of the junction left unmatched. The CDR3 runs to 19 residues. CDR1 is SQVTM and CDR2 is ANQGSEA in the germline V gene. CDR3 sequence reads: CSYTLPWGTSGRSQNIQYF. The CDR3 DNA reads TGCAGCTATACCTTACCGTGGGGGACTAGCGGTCGGTCGCAAAACATTCAGTACTTC.

The V call is TRBV29-1, the J call TRBJ2-7, with a weak D call TRBD1 (5 bases). The CDR3 runs to 13 residues. The germline V gene has CDR1 SQVTM and CDR2 ANQGSEA. V lost 4 bases to trimming and J lost 4 bases, with 14 bases between them. CDR3: CSVASQGWYEQYF. The CDR3 DNA sequence: TGCAGCGTTGCCTCCCAGGGTTGGTACGAGCAGTACTTC.

V is TRBV7-9 and J is TRBJ1-2, with unresolved D. V was pared by 5 bases and J by 8 bases, with 12 bases between. The CDR3 sequence is 12 residues long. CDR1 SEHNR and CDR2 FQNEAQ come from the germline V gene (reference sequence). CDR3 DNA sequence: TGTGCCAGCAGCCCGGGTGTATACGGCTACACCTTC. Its translation: CASSPGVYGYTF.

This clone was picked up one time. The V call is TRBV2, the J call TRBJ2-7; D ambiguous. Per the germline V gene, CDR1 is SNHLY and CDR2 is FYNNEI. V lost 4 bases and J lost 4, with 8 bases in between. There are 12 residues in the CDR3. The CDR3 region has the DNA TGTGCCAGCAGTGGGGCAGGTTACGAGCAGTACTTC. Amino acid sequence: CASSGAGYEQYF.

This clone appeared a few times. This chain connects TRBV18 to TRBJ2-3, with a possible D match to TRBD2 (5 bases). Deletions cut 6 bases from V and 0 bases from J, with 10 bases between. The CDR3 has 14 amino acids. Looked up from germline, CDR1 is KGHSH and CDR2 is LQKENI. The DNA of the CDR3 is TGTGCCAGCTCTCGCGGACTGAGCACAGATACGCAGTATTTT. Its protein is CASSRGLSTDTQYF.

The chain recombines TRBV5-1 with TRBJ2-1; TRBD2 matches 8 bases. From germline, CDR1 is SGHRS and CDR2 YFSETQ. The CDR3 covers 17 residues. J gave up 0 bases and V 0 bases, and 5 bases lay outside the gene matches. CDR3 nucleotides: TGCGCCAGCAGCTTGGACCGCGGGAGGAGCTCCTACAATGAGCAGTTCTTC. This codes for CASSLDRGRSSYNEQFF. The full variable domain, rest sourced from reference TRBV5-1 and TRBJ2-1, is KAGVTQTPRYLIKTRGQQVTLSCSPISGHRSVSWYQQTPGQGLQFLFEYFSETQRNKGNFPGRFSGRQFSNSRSEMNVSTLELGDSALYLCASSLDRGRSSYNEQFFGPGTRLTVL.

To note about this clone: This same CDR3 is encoded by further DNA sequences in the sample. The chain employs TRBV29-1 and TRBJ2-2; the D is unclear. The germline V and J ends were trimmed by 4 bases and 1 base, with 1 base remaining between them. This CDR3 contains 11 residues. CDR1 and CDR2 (germline): SQVTM, ANQGSEA. Here the CDR3 reads CSVGNTGELFF. The CDR3 region has the DNA TGCAGCGTTGGGAACACCGGGGAGCTGTTTTTT.

The V and J genes are TRBV30 and TRBJ2-5; 15 bases agree with TRBD2. The CDR3 sequence is 16 residues long. Losses at the gene ends were 1 base for V and 2 bases for J; bases not matched to a gene: 2. From germline, CDR1 is GTSNPN and CDR2 SVGIG (reference sequence). CDR3 bases: TGTGCCTGGAGTGGGGGACTAGCGGGAGGACAAGAGACCCAGTACTTC. Amino acid sequence: CAWSGGLAGGQETQYF.

The chain employs TRBV28 and TRBJ1-2, with D maybe TRBD1 (5 bases). The germline CDR1 and CDR2 sequences are MDHEN and SYDVKM. CDR3 length equals 10 residues. V was clipped by 10 bases and J by 8 bases, with 11 bases between them. The CDR3 spells CATRVNGYTF. DNA for the CDR3: TGTGCCACCAGGGTGAACGGCTACACCTTC.

This rearrangement joins TRBV15 to TRBJ2-3; D is unclear. This CDR3 comprises 11 residues. Trimming took 4 bases from V and 4 from J, leaving 3 bases between them. Per the germline V gene, CDR1 is LNHNV and CDR2 is YYDKDF (reference sequence). CDR3 loop: CATSKADTQYF. CDR3 coding DNA: TGTGCCACCAGCAAAGCAGATACGCAGTATTTT.

This chain links TRBV30 with TRBJ1-1; D remains unclear. The V and J ends lost 4 bases and 4 bases respectively, with 7 bases between them. In germline, CDR1 is GTSNPN, CDR2 SVGIG (reference sequence). The CDR3 is made up of 11 amino acids. CDR3 residues: CAWIEITEAFF. The CDR3 region has the DNA TGTGCCTGGATCGAGATCACTGAAGCTTTCTTT.

V usage is TRBV6-5 and J usage is TRBJ2-1; D is uncertain. CDR3 length: 15 amino acids. CDR1 MNHEY and CDR2 SVGAGI come from the germline V gene. Trimming cost V 5 bases and J 0 bases, with 11 bases left between them. DNA of the CDR3: TGTGCCAGCAGTCGTGACTGGTTCTCCTACAATGAGCAGTTCTTC. Amino acid sequence: CASSRDWFSYNEQFF.

The chain combines TRBV2 with TRBJ2-5; tentative D call: TRBD2 (5 bases). This CDR3 spans 14 amino acids. With 2 bases removed from V and 4 bases from J, the gap between germline ends came to 11 bases. The V gene's germline CDR1 is SNHLY and CDR2 FYNNEI. The CDR3 DNA sequence: TGTGCCAGCAGTGAAAACCGCGCGGGAGAGACCCAGTACTTC. Residues: CASSENRAGETQYF.